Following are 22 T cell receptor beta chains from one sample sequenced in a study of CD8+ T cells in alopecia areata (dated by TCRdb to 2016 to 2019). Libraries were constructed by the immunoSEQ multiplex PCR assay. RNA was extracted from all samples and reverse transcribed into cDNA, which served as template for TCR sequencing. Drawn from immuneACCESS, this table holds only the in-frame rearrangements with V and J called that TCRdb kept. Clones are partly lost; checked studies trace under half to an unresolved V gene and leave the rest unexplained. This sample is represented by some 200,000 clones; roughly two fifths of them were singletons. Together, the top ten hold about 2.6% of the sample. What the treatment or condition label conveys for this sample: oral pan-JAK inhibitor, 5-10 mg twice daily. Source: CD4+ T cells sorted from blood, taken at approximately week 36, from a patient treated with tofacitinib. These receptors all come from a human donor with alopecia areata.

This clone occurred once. The CDR3 bases are TGTGCCAGCAGTTACTGGGGCAGCTATGGCTACACCTTC. This translates into CASSYWGSYGYTF. The chain has TRBV6-5 and TRBJ1-2, with TRBD1 as a possible D gene (5 bases). The CDR3 has 13 residues. Looked up from germline, CDR1 is MNHEY and CDR2 is SVGAGI. Deletions cut 1 base from V and 4 bases from J, with 7 bases between.

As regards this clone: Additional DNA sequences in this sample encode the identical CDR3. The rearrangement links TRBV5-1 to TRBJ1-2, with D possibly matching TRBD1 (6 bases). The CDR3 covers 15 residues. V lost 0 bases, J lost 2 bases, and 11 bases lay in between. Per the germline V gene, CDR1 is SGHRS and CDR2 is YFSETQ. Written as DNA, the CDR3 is TGCGCCAGCAGCTTGGATGACAGGAGGAACTATGGCTACACCTTC. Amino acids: CASSLDDRRNYGYTF. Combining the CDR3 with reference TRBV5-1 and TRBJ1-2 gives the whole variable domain KAGVTQTPRYLIKTRGQQVTLSCSPISGHRSVSWYQQTPGQGLQFLFEYFSETQRNKGNFPGRFSGRQFSNSRSEMNVSTLELGDSALYLCASSLDDRRNYGYTFGSGTRLTVV.

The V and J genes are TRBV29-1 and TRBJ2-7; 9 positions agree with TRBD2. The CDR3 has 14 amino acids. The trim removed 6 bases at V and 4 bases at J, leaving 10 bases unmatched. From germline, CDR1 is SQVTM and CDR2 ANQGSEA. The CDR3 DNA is TGCAGCGTGGGGGCGGGAGGGCCAACATACGAGCAGTACTTC. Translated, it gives CSVGAGGPTYEQYF.

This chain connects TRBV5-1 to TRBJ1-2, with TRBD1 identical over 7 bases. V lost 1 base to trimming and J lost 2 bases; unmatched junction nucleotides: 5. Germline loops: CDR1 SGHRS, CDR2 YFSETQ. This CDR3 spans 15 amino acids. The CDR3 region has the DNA TGCGCCAGCAGCTTGTCTCCCAGGGGGAACTATGGCTACACCTTC. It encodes CASSLSPRGNYGYTF.

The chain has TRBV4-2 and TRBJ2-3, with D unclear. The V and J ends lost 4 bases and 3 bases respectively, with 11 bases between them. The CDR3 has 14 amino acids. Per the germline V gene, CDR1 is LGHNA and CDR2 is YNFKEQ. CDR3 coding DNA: TGTGCCAGCAGCCGGGCCTCTGGGACAGATACGCAGTATTTT. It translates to CASSRASGTDTQYF.

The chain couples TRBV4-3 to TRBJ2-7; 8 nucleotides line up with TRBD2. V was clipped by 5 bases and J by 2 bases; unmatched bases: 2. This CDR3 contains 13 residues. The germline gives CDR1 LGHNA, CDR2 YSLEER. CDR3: CASSSREAYEQYF. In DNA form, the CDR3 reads TGCGCCAGCAGCTCGCGGGAGGCCTACGAGCAGTACTTC.

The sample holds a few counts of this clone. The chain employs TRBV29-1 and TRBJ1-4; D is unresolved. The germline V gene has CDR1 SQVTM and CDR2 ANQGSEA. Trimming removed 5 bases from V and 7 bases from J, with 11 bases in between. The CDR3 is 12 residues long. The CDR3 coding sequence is TGCAGCGTTCGACGAAGCGGTGAAAAACTGTTTTTT. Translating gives CSVRRSGEKLFF.

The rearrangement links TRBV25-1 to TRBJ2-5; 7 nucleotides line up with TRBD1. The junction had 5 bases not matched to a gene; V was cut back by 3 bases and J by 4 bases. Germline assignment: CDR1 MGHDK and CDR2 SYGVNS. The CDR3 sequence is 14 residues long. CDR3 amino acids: CASSDGNRGETQYF. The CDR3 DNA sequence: TGTGCCAGCAGTGATGGGAACAGGGGAGAGACCCAGTACTTC.

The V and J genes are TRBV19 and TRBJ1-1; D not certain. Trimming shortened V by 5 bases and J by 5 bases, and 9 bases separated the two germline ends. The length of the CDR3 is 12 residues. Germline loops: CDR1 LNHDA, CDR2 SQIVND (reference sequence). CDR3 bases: TGTGCCAGTAGTCCTCGGAGGACTGAAGCTTTCTTT. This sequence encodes CASSPRRTEAFF.

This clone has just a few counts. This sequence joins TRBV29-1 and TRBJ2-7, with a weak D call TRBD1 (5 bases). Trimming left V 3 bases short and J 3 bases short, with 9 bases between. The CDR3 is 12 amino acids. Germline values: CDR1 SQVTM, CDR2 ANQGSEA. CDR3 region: CSVESGIYEQYF. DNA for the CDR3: TGCAGCGTTGAGTCAGGGATCTACGAGCAGTACTTC.

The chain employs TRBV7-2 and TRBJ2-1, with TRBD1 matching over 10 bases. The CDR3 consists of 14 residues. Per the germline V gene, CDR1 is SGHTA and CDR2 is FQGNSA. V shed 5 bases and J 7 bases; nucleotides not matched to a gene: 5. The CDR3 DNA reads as TGTGCCAGCAGCCTGACAGGGGGCAGGAATGAGCAGTTCTTC. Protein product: CASSLTGGRNEQFF.

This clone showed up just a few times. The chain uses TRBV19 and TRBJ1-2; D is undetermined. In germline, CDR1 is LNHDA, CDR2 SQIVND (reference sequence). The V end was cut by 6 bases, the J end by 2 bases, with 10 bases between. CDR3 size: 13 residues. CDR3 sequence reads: CASRLDGNYGYTF. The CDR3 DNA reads TGTGCCAGTAGGCTGGACGGAAACTATGGCTACACCTTC.

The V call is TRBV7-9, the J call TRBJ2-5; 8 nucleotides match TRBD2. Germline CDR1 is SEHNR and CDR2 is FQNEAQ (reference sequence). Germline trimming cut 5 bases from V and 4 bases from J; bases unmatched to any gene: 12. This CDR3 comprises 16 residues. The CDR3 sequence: CASSPTMTSGRETQYF. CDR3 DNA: TGTGCCAGCAGCCCAACTATGACCAGCGGGAGAGAGACCCAGTACTTC.

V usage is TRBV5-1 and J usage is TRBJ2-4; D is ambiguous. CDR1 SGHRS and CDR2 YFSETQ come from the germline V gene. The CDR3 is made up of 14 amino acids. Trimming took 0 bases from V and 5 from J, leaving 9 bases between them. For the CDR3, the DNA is TGCGCCAGCAGCTTGGGGGCTTCGGAAAACATTCAGTACTTC. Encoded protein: CASSLGASENIQYF. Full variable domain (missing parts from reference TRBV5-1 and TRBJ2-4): KAGVTQTPRYLIKTRGQQVTLSCSPISGHRSVSWYQQTPGQGLQFLFEYFSETQRNKGNFPGRFSGRQFSNSRSEMNVSTLELGDSALYLCASSLGASENIQYFGAGTRLSVL.

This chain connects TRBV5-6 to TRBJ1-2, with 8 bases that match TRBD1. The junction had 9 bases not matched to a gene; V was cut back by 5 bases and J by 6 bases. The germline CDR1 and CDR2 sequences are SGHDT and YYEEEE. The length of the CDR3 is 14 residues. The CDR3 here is CASRGIDRGDGYTF. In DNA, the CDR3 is TGTGCCAGCAGGGGAATCGACAGGGGCGATGGCTACACCTTC. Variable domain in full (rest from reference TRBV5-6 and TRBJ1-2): DAGVTQSPTHLIKTRGQQVTLRCSPKSGHDTVSWYQQALGQGPQFIFQYYEEEERQRGNFPDRFSGHQFPNYSSELNVNALLLGDSALYLCASRGIDRGDGYTFGSGTRLTVV.

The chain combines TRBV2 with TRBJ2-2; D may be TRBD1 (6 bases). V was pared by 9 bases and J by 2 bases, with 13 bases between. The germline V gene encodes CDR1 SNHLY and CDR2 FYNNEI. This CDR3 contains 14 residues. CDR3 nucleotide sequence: TGTGCCAGTCGGACAGCTATTAACACCGGGGAGCTGTTTTTT. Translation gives CASRTAINTGELFF. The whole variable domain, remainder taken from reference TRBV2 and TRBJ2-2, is EPEVTQTPSHQVTQMGQEVILRCVPISNHLYFYWYRQILGQKVEFLVSFYNNEISEKSEIFDDQFSVERPDGSNFTLKIRSTKLEDSAMYFCASRTAINTGELFFGEGSRLTVL.

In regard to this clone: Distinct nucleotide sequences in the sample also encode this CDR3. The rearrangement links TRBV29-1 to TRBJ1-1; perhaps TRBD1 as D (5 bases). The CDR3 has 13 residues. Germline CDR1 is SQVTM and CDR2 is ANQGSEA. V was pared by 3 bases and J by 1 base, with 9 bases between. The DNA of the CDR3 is TGCAGCGTTGAGAGGGGTAGGAACACTGAAGCTTTCTTT. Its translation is CSVERGRNTEAFF.

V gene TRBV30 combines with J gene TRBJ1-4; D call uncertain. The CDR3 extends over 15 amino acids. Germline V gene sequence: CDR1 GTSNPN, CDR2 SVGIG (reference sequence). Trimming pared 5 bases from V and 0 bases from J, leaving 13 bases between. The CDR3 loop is CAWSLATATNEKLFF. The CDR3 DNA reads TGTGCCTGGTCCTTAGCTACAGCAACTAATGAAAAACTGTTTTTT.

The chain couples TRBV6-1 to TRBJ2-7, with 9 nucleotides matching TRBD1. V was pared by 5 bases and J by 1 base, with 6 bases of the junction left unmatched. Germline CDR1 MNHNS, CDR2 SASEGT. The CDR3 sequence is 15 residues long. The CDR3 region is CASSMTGTGSYEQYF. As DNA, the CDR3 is TGTGCCAGCAGTATGACCGGGACAGGGTCCTACGAGCAGTACTTC.

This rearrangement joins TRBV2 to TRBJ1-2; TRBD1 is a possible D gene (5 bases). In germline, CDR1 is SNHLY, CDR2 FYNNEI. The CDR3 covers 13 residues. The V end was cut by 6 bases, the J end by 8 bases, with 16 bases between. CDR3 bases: TGTGCCAGCAGAGGGGCAGGGTCAAGCGGCTACACCTTC. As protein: CASRGAGSSGYTF.

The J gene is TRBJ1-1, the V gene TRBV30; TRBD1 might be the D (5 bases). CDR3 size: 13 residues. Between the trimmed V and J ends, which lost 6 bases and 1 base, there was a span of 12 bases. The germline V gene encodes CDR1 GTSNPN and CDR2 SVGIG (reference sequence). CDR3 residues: CACSEQANTEAFF. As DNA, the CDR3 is TGTGCCTGCTCAGAACAGGCGAACACTGAAGCTTTCTTT.

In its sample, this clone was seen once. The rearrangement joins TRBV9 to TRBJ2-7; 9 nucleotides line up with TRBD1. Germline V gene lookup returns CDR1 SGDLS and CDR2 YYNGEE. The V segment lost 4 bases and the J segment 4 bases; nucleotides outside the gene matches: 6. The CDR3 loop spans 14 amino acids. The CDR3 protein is CASSLSGQGYEQYF. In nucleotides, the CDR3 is TGTGCCAGCAGCTTATCGGGACAGGGTTACGAGCAGTACTTC.